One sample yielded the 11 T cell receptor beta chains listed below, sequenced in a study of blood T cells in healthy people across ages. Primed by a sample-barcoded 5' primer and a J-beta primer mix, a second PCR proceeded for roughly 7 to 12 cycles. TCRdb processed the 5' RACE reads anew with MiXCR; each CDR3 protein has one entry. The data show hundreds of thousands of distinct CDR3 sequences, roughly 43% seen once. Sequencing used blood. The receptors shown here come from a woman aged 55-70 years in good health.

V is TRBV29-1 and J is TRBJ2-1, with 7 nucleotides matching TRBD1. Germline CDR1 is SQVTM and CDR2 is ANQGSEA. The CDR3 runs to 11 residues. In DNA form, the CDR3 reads TGCACCAGTCAGAGGGGGCGGGAGCAGTTCTTC. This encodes CTSQRGREQFF.

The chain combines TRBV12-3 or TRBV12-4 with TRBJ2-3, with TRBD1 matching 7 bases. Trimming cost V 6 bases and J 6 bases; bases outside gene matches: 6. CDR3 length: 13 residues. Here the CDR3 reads CASSPRQGDTQYF. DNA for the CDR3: TGTGCCAGCAGCCCCCGACAGGGCGATACGCAGTATTTT.

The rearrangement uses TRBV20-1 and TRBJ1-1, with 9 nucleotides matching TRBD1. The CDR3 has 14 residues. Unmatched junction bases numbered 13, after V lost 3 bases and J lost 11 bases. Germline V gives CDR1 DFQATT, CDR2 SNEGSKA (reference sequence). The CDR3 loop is CSARTGGASLDAFF. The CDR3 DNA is TGCAGTGCTAGGACAGGGGGAGCGTCCCTTGATGCTTTCTTT.

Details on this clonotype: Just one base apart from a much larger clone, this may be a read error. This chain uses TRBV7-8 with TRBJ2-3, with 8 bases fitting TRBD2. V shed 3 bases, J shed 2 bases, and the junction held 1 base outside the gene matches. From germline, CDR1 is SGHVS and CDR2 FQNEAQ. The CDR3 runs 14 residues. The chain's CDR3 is CASSFSGITDTQYF. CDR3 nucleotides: TGTGCCAGCAGCTTTAGCGGGATCACAGATACGCAGTATTTT.

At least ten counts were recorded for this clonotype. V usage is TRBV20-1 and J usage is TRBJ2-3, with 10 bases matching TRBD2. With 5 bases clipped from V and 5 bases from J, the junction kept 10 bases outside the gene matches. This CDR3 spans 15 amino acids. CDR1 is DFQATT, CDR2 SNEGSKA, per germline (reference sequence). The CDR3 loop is CSAVEAGGPGDTQYF. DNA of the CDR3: TGCAGTGCTGTGGAAGCGGGAGGGCCGGGAGATACGCAGTATTTT.

The CDR3 region has the DNA TGTGCCAGCAGTTTGGGGACTAGTGGGGCGAGAGCCTACGAGCAGTACTTC. Amino acid sequence: CASSLGTSGARAYEQYF. The V and J genes are TRBV6-6 and TRBJ2-7, with 8 bases that match TRBD2. Germline V gives CDR1 MNHNY, CDR2 SVGAGI (reference sequence). CDR3 length equals 17 residues. Trimming at V came to 4 bases and at J to 2 bases, leaving 13 bases not matched to a gene.

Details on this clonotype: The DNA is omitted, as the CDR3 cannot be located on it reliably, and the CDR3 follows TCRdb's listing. The CDR3 spells CASSEEGSLTFGEQFF. V gene TRBV6-1 combines with J gene TRBJ2-1; the D call in the table, TRBD2, was not verified against the DNA. Germline loops: CDR1 MNHNS, CDR2 SASEGT. The CDR3 is made up of 16 amino acids, end residues included.

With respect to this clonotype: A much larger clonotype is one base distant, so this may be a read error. CDR3 in DNA: TGTGCCAGCAGACAAATGGAGGTTAGGAATGAGCAGTACTTC. This gives the protein CASRQMEVRNEQYF. This chain connects TRBV27 to TRBJ2-7; perhaps TRBD2 as D (5 bases). The CDR3 consists of 14 residues. The V gene's germline CDR1 is MNHEY and CDR2 SMNVEV (reference sequence). Trimming removed 6 bases at V and 7 bases at J, with 19 bases between.

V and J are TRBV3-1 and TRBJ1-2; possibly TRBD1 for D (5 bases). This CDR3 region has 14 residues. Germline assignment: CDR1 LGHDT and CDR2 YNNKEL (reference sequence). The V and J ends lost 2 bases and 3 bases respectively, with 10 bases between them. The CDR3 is CASSQQGSDYGYTF. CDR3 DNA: TGTGCCAGCAGCCAACAGGGATCAGACTATGGCTACACCTTC.

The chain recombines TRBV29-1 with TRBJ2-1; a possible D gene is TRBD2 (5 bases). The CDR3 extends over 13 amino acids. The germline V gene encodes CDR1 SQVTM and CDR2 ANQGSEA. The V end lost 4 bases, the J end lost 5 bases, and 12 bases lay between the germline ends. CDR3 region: CSVVAPDDNEQFF. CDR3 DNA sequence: TGCAGCGTTGTAGCGCCTGACGACAATGAGCAGTTCTTC.

The CDR3: CAISGNRVDQPQHF. CDR3 sequence (DNA): TGTGCCATCAGTGGCAACAGGGTGGATCAGCCCCAGCATTTT. The chain joins TRBV10-3 to TRBJ1-5, with D tentatively TRBD1 (6 bases). V lost 4 bases and J 5 bases, leaving 12 bases between the germline ends. Germline loops: CDR1 ENHRY, CDR2 SYGVKD. CDR3 size: 14 residues.